This T cell receptor (beta chain) was obtained from a study of T cell clones after liver transplantation. For the study at large: Third-party-reactive TCRbeta sequences from pre-transplant mixed lymphocyte reactions served as antigen-independent comparators. Tolerant meant at least one year fully off immunosuppression without liver enzymes above twice normal.

Sequencing used immunoSEQ multiplex PCR; TCRdb keeps in-frame clones, though not all of them. The sample includes 50,000 to 70,000 clones, around three quarters of them seen just once. CDR1 is LGHNA, CDR2 YNFKEQ, per germline. Trimming took 3 bases from V and 6 from J; bases not matched to a gene: 13. The CDR3 length is 16 residues. This clone was observed a handful of times. The chain combines TRBV4-2 with TRBJ2-7, with 8 bases lining up with TRBD2. The sequence came from a human patient who received a liver transplant. The T cells may partly be graft donor cells. The sample consisted of CD4+ T cells from blood, taken at the 15-month timepoint. The DNA for the CDR3 is TGTGCCAGCAGCCACCACGCATCCGGCGGGGGGTCCGAGCAGTACTTC. It specifies CASSHHASGGGSEQYF.